A selection of T cell receptor beta chains follows, all from one sample in a study of blood T cell repertoires in COVID-19. TCRdb's table, derived via immunoSEQ multiplex PCR, lists solely in-frame clones and lacks some. This sample carries some 150,000 clones, 70% to 85% of them seen once, and the ten largest clones take more than 7.5%. The source material was peripheral blood. The receptors were gathered from a woman between 45 and 65 years old with acute or convalescent COVID-19. CDR3s leave out the opening cysteine and the closing phenylalanine or tryptophan.

v_call: TRBV7-6; cdr3_length: 11; j_call: TRBJ2-5; cdr3_aa: ASSSSREETQY
v_call: TRBV19; cdr3_length: 13; j_call: TRBJ1-5; cdr3_aa: ASTKGGVGGQPQH
v_call: TRBV10-3; cdr3_length: 13; j_call: TRBJ2-6; cdr3_aa: AISEGGGGANVLT
v_call: TRBV2; cdr3_length: 11; j_call: TRBJ1-1; cdr3_aa: ASILYEDTEAF
v_call: TRBV5-6; cdr3_length: 14; j_call: TRBJ1-2; cdr3_aa: ASSPGTGGLYYGYT
v_call: TRBV5-1; cdr3_length: 12; j_call: TRBJ1-4; cdr3_aa: ASSEQGINEKLF
v_call: TRBV4-2; cdr3_length: 17; j_call: TRBJ2-3; cdr3_aa: ASSQTAPTSGSPSDTQY
v_call: TRBV9; cdr3_length: 12; j_call: TRBJ1-2; cdr3_aa: ASSAGQGKGGYT
v_call: TRBV6-1; cdr3_length: 9; j_call: TRBJ1-1; cdr3_aa: ASSEGGEAF
v_call: TRBV7-2; cdr3_length: 16; j_call: TRBJ2-2; cdr3_aa: ASSLKGVGGGYTGELF